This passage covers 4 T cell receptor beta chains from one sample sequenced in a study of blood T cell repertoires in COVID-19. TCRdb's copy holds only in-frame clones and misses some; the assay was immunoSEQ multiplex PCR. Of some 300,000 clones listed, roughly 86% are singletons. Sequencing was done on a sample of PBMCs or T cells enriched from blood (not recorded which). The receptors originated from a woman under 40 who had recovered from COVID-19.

The CDR3 here is CATAGGTYEQYF. The CDR3 bases are TGTGCCACCGCAGGGGGGACCTACGAGCAGTACTTC. The V gene is TRBV10-3, the J gene TRBJ2-7, with D tentatively TRBD1 (7 bases). Trimming took off 10 bases at V and 2 bases at J, with 12 bases between the two ends. This CDR3 has 12 residues. In germline, CDR1 is ENHRY, CDR2 SYGVKD.

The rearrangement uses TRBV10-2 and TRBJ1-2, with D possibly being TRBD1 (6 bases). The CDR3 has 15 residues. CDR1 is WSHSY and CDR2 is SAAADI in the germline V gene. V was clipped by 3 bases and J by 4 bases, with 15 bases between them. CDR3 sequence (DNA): TGCGCCAGCAGTGAAAGGGGGGGCTTGGGCTATGGCTACACCTTC. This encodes CASSERGGLGYGYTF.

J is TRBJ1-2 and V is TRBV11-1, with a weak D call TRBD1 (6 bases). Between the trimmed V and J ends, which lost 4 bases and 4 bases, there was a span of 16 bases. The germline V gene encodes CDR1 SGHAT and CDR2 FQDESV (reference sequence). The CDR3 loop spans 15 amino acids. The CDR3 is CASSSYREGAYGYTF. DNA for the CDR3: TGTGCCAGCAGCTCCTACAGGGAGGGCGCCTATGGCTACACCTTC.

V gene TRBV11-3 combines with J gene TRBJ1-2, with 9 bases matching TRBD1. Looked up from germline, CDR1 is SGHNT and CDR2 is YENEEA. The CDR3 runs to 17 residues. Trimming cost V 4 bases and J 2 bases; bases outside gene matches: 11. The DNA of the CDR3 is TGTGCCAGCAGCTCACGCGTCCCGGGACAGGGCAACTATGGCTACACCTTC. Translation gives CASSSRVPGQGNYGYTF.